This T cell receptor (beta chain) was profiled in a study of cytomegalovirus exposure and HLA in healthy donors. Study-wide findings and caveats: TCR beta chain V- and J-gene trimming was linked, in a later analysis, to a missense variant in DCLRE1C. Most TCR sequences were rare, but some public TCRs occurred in many donors.

The PCR was carried out with 60 Vbeta primers and 13 Jbeta primers. Some clones are missing from TCRdb's copy, which holds only in-frame ones; the method was immunoSEQ multiplex PCR. Of approximately 110,000 clones listed, roughly 82% were seen once; the top ten hold 9.5% to 15%. CDR1 is SGHRS and CDR2 is YFSETQ in the germline V gene. The CDR3 sequence is 14 residues long. V lost 3 bases and J lost 5; bases outside the gene matches: 4. On this clone: Its antigen is not known.

The TCR sequence derives from a woman in her forties in good health and CMV-seropositive. Source material: PBMCs. The genes are TRBV5-1 and TRBJ2-5; the match to TRBD1 covers 10 bases. CDR3 nucleotides: TGCGCCAGCAGCTCCGGGACAGGGGACGAGACCCAGTACTTC. Translating gives CASSSGTGDETQYF.